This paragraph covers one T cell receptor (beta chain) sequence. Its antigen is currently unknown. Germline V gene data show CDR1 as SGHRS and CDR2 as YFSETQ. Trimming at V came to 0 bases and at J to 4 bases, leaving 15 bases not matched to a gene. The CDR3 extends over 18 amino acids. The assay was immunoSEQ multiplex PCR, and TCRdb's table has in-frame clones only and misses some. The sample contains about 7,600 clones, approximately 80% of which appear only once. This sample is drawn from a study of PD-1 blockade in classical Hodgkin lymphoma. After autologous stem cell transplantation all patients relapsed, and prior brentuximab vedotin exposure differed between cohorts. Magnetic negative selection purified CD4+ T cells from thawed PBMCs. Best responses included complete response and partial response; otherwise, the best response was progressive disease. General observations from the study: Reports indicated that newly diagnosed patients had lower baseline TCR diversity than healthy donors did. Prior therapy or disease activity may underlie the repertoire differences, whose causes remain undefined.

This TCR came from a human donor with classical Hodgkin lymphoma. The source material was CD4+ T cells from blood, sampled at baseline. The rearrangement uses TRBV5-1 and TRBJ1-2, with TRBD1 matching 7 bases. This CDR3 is CASSLGGTAATTIYGYTF. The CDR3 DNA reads TGCGCCAGCAGCTTGGGGGGGACAGCCGCTACTACCATCTATGGCTACACCTTC. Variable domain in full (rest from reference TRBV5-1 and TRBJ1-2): KAGVTQTPRYLIKTRGQQVTLSCSPISGHRSVSWYQQTPGQGLQFLFEYFSETQRNKGNFPGRFSGRQFSNSRSEMNVSTLELGDSALYLCASSLGGTAATTIYGYTFGSGTRLTVV.